The 28 T cell receptor beta chains below were found in one sample sequenced in a study of T cells in Graves' hyperthyroidism and ophthalmopathy. Amplification yielded TCR beta CDR3 regions, with RNA transcripts as the source. The HTBI set primed first-round TCR CDR3 RT-PCR. One entry per CDR3 protein, called by TCRdb with MiXCR from the multiplex PCR reads. The sample includes hundreds of thousands of distinct CDR3 sequences, approximately 15% of them seen just once. Source material: blood. The receptors shown here come from a woman in her late teens or twenties with Graves' hyperthyroidism.

This sequence joins TRBV15 and TRBJ2-3; TRBD2 agrees at 11 bases. Germline CDR1 and CDR2: LNHNV and YYDKDF (reference sequence). The CDR3 spans 18 residues. Unmatched junction bases numbered 12, after V lost 3 bases and J lost 4 bases. The CDR3 DNA sequence: TGTGCCACCAGCAGGGCCGTGACCGGGACTAGCGGATCAGATACGCAGTATTTT. It yields the protein CATSRAVTGTSGSDTQYF.

This clonotype was seen a handful of times. The chain has TRBV2 and TRBJ2-7; D is perhaps TRBD1 (6 bases). Germline V CDR1 and CDR2: SNHLY, FYNNEI. This CDR3 contains 14 residues. V was shortened by 3 bases and J by 3 bases, with 12 bases between the two germline ends. This CDR3 reads CASSEDVQGYEQYF. The CDR3 DNA is TGTGCCAGCAGTGAGGATGTACAGGGCTACGAGCAGTACTTC.

This clonotype has more than one count but fewer than ten. The V call is TRBV7-8, the J call TRBJ2-2; 7 bases line up with TRBD1. CDR1 and CDR2 (germline): SGHVS, FQNEAQ. V trimming: 5 bases; J trimming: 0 bases; junction bases outside the gene matches: 9. The CDR3 is made up of 17 amino acids. This CDR3 reads CASSRGPGTANTGELFF. CDR3 DNA sequence: TGTGCCAGCAGCCGAGGCCCCGGGACAGCGAACACCGGGGAGCTGTTTTTT. Filled out from reference TRBV7-8 and TRBJ2-2, the complete variable domain reads GAGVSQSPRYKVAKRGQDVALRCDPISGHVSLFWYQQALGQGPEFLTYFQNEAQLDKSGLPSDRFFAERPEGSVSTLKIQRTQQEDSAVYLCASSRGPGTANTGELFFGEGSRLTVL.

The chain couples TRBV19 to TRBJ1-1; D perhaps matches TRBD1 (6 bases). The CDR3 length is 17 residues. Germline V gene sequence: CDR1 LNHDA, CDR2 SQIVND (reference sequence). Trimming took off 3 bases at V and 0 bases at J, with 17 bases between the two ends. The CDR3 DNA is TGTGCCAGTAGTATCGGGGGGACACCTTACATGAACACTGAAGCTTTCTTT. This encodes CASSIGGTPYMNTEAFF.

The table lists this clonotype with many counts. This chain joins TRBV28 and TRBJ2-1; the match to TRBD2 covers 14 bases. The CDR3 has 18 residues. The germline gives CDR1 MDHEN, CDR2 SYDVKM. V was pared by 3 bases and J by 2 bases, with 6 bases of the junction left unmatched. In DNA form, the CDR3 reads TGTGCCAGCAGTTTGGTTATGGGACTAGCGGGGGCCTACAATGAGCAGTTCTTC. Its protein product is CASSLVMGLAGAYNEQFF.

This clonotype was seen a handful of times. CDR3 protein: CASSLGRSTNEKLFF. CDR3 sequence (DNA): TGCGCCAGCAGCTTGGGGCGATCCACTAATGAAAAACTGTTTTTT. The rearrangement joins TRBV4-3 to TRBJ1-4; tentative D call: TRBD1 (5 bases). V was cut by 5 bases and J by 2 bases, with 12 bases left in between. The CDR3 runs to 15 residues. The germline CDR1 and CDR2 sequences are LGHNA and YSLEER.

CDR3 residues: CASRLAEQSTDTQYF. The CDR3 nucleotides are TGTGCCAGCAGACTAGCGGAACAAAGCACAGATACGCAGTATTTT. The J gene is TRBJ2-3, the V gene TRBV6-1; 8 nucleotides line up with TRBD2. V gave up 6 bases and J gave up 0 bases; unmatched junction bases: 5. The V gene's germline CDR1 is MNHNS and CDR2 SASEGT. The CDR3 has 15 residues.

The chain links TRBV5-1 to TRBJ2-3, with D uncertain. This CDR3 spans 13 amino acids. Trimming shortened V by 5 bases and J by 1 base, and 8 bases separated the two germline ends. In germline, CDR1 is SGHRS, CDR2 YFSETQ. The CDR3 sequence is CASRTRGTDTQYF. CDR3 sequence (DNA): TGCGCCAGCAGAACCCGCGGCACAGATACGCAGTATTTT.

As regards this clonotype: The germline gene is not matched at one end of the junction; a read error may be the cause. This chain connects TRBV2 to TRBJ1-2; perhaps TRBD1 as D (6 bases). There are 13 residues in the CDR3. The V gene's germline CDR1 is SNHLY and CDR2 FYNNEI. The CDR3 spells CASRDTLDYGCTF. CDR3 in DNA: TGTGCCAGCCGGGACACATTGGACTATGGCTGCACCTTC. The variable domain in full, with the rest retrieved from reference TRBV2 and TRBJ1-2, is EPEVTQTPSHQVTQMGQEVILRCVPISNHLYFYWYRQILGQKVEFLVSFYNNEISEKSEIFDDQFSVERPDGSNFTLKIRSTKLEDSAMYFCASRDTLDYGCTFGSGTRLTVV.

The table lists this clonotype with a few counts. The chain links TRBV20-1 to TRBJ2-3; 9 nucleotides match TRBD2. V gave up 3 bases and J gave up 8 bases; unmatched junction bases: 18. The CDR3 runs 17 residues. Germline lookup yields CDR1 DFQATT and CDR2 SNEGSKA (reference sequence). CDR3 amino acids: CSARPVFAAGGPGTQYF. CDR3 sequence (DNA): TGCAGTGCTAGGCCCGTTTTTGCAGCGGGAGGTCCCGGTACGCAGTATTTT.

A few counts support this clonotype. The CDR3 region is CATSDGNRIGETQYF. The CDR3 bases are TGTGCCACCAGTGACGGAAACCGTATAGGGGAGACCCAGTACTTC. This chain connects TRBV24-1 to TRBJ2-5; D not certain. Germline V gene lookup returns CDR1 KGHDR and CDR2 SFDVKD. This CDR3 comprises 15 residues. V lost 4 bases and J 5 bases, leaving 16 bases between the germline ends.

Ten or more counts support this clonotype. The rearrangement uses TRBV6-1 and TRBJ2-4, with D unclear. Trimming pared 3 bases from V and 0 bases from J, leaving 9 bases between. Looked up from germline, CDR1 is MNHNS and CDR2 is SASEGT. The CDR3 contains 15 residues. The CDR3 region has the DNA TGTGCCAGCAGTGAGAGTCTGCTAGCCAAAAACATTCAGTACTTC. This codes for CASSESLLAKNIQYF.

This clonotype was recorded a few times. V and J are TRBV11-2 and TRBJ2-1; 13 nucleotides match TRBD2. Germline lookup yields CDR1 SGHAT and CDR2 FQNNGV. V lost 4 bases and J lost 12; bases outside the gene matches: 6. The CDR3 is made up of 14 amino acids. The CDR3 spells CASSSGTSGIGQFF. DNA for the CDR3: TGTGCCAGCAGCTCCGGGACTAGCGGGATAGGGCAGTTCTTC.

The J gene is TRBJ1-4, the V gene TRBV11-2; D remains unclear. The germline gives CDR1 SGHAT, CDR2 FQNNGV. Trimming shortened V by 0 bases and J by 13 bases, and 18 bases separated the two germline ends. The CDR3 is 15 amino acids. CDR3 bases: TGTGCCAGCAGCTTAGATCTCGACCGCGTCGCGAGACTGTTTTTT. This encodes CASSLDLDRVARLFF. Combining the CDR3 with reference TRBV11-2 and TRBJ1-4 gives the whole variable domain EAGVAQSPRYKIIEKRQSVAFWCNPISGHATLYWYQQILGQGPKLLIQFQNNGVVDDSQLPKDRFSAERLKGVDSTLKIQPAKLEDSAVYLCASSLDLDRVARLFFGSGTQLSVL.

Comments on this clonotype: This may be a read error: a much more frequent sequence differs by one nucleotide. The rearrangement links TRBV6-4 to TRBJ1-1, with unresolved D. This CDR3 contains 16 residues. The germline gives CDR1 MRHNA, CDR2 SNTAGT. The chain's CDR3 is CAGRTMGQVMNTEAFF. The CDR3 DNA reads as TGTGCCGGCAGGACGATGGGCCAAGTCATGAACACTGAAGCTTTCTTT.

This clonotype has a count of ten or more. The rearrangement links TRBV18 to TRBJ2-3, with 10 bases identical to TRBD2. Germline V gene data show CDR1 as KGHSH and CDR2 as LQKENI. The V gene end was trimmed by 2 bases and the J gene end by 9 bases; junction bases not matched to a gene: 11. The CDR3 totals 16 residues. CDR3 DNA: TGTGCCAGCTCACCAAGGCTAGCGGGAGAAGCGGACACGCAGTATTTT. Its protein is CASSPRLAGEADTQYF.

This clonotype was counted between two and nine times. This rearrangement joins TRBV5-1 to TRBJ1-1; the D is unclear. The V end lost 1 base, the J end lost 3 bases, and 7 bases lay between the germline ends. The CDR3 is 13 residues long. CDR1 and CDR2 (germline): SGHRS, YFSETQ. The CDR3 protein is CASSLRLHTEAFF. The CDR3 DNA follows: TGCGCCAGCAGCTTGAGGCTGCACACTGAAGCTTTCTTT.

The genes are TRBV14 and TRBJ1-1; D may be TRBD1 (6 bases). Deletions cut 4 bases from V and 7 bases from J, with 13 bases between. CDR1 and CDR2 from the germline V gene are SGHDN and FVKESK. The CDR3 spans 13 residues. Here the CDR3 DNA reads TGTGCCAGCAGCCGTTCCAGGGGAGGTGAAGCTTTCTTT. Its translation: CASSRSRGGEAFF. The full variable domain, rest sourced from reference TRBV14 and TRBJ1-1, is EAGVTQFPSHSVIEKGQTVTLRCDPISGHDNLYWYRRVMGKEIKFLLHFVKESKQDESGMPNNRFLAERTGGTYSTLKVQPAELEDSGVYFCASSRSRGGEAFFGQGTRLTVV.

The chain combines TRBV5-6 with TRBJ2-6; 8 positions agree with TRBD1. Germline CDR1 and CDR2: SGHDT and YYEEEE. J gave up 4 bases and V 0 bases, and 6 bases lay outside the gene matches. The CDR3 extends over 17 amino acids. The CDR3 is CASSLGNRGKGANVLTF. CDR3 coding DNA: TGTGCCAGCAGCTTGGGTAACAGGGGGAAAGGGGCCAACGTCCTGACTTTC.

This clonotype was counted at least ten times. J is TRBJ2-1 and V is TRBV11-2, with D possibly being TRBD1 (6 bases). V was clipped by 3 bases and J by 2 bases, with 14 bases between them. Per the germline V gene, CDR1 is SGHAT and CDR2 is FQNNGV. The CDR3 loop spans 16 amino acids. CDR3 region: CASSFYRVNPYNEQFF. The CDR3 nucleotides read TGTGCCAGCAGCTTCTACAGGGTCAACCCCTACAATGAGCAGTTCTTC.

The table lists this clonotype with many counts. The V call is TRBV18, the J call TRBJ2-2; D ambiguous. Trimming cost V 2 bases and J 0 bases, with 7 bases left between them. This CDR3 is built from 15 residues. Germline lookup yields CDR1 KGHSH and CDR2 LQKENI. The CDR3 DNA sequence: TGTGCCAGCTCACCAACTCAGACGAACACCGGGGAGCTGTTTTTT. This sequence encodes CASSPTQTNTGELFF. Full variable domain (remainder filled in from reference TRBV18 and TRBJ2-2): NAGVMQNPRHLVRRRGQEARLRCSPMKGHSHVYWYRQLPEEGLKFMVYLQKENIIDESGMPKERFSAEFPKEGPSILRIQQVVRGDSAAYFCASSPTQTNTGELFFGEGSRLTVL.

Ten or more counts support this clonotype. The chain links TRBV20-1 to TRBJ2-1; 13 bases map to TRBD2. J lost 9 bases, V lost 5 bases, and 22 bases had no gene match. Per the germline V gene, CDR1 is DFQATT and CDR2 is SNEGSKA (reference sequence). The CDR3 runs to 19 residues. The CDR3 DNA reads as TGCAGTGCTCATCCCCCCTGGGGGGGGACTAGCGGGATAAGCACTGAGCAGTTCTTC. This encodes CSAHPPWGGTSGISTEQFF.

There are many counts of this clonotype. V and J are TRBV7-9 and TRBJ2-4; D is uncertain. The CDR3 consists of 15 residues. The germline V and J ends were trimmed by 6 bases and 3 bases, with 15 bases remaining between them. Germline CDR1 is SEHNR and CDR2 is FQNEAQ (reference sequence). In nucleotides, the CDR3 is TGTGCCAGCAGTCAACGGGCCAACGGCAAAAACATTCAGTACTTC. It translates to CASSQRANGKNIQYF.

This clonotype has ten or more counts. The chain carries TRBV28 and TRBJ1-1; perhaps TRBD1 as D (5 bases). The V gene's germline CDR1 is MDHEN and CDR2 SYDVKM. This CDR3 contains 15 residues. Trimming took off 6 bases at V and 8 bases at J, with 22 bases between the two ends. The CDR3 nucleotides are TGTGCCAGCAGCCCCCGCGGGGATGGGGGAAGAGAAGCTTTCTTT. This translates into CASSPRGDGGREAFF.

This clonotype came up many times. This rearrangement joins TRBV28 to TRBJ2-7, with TRBD1 matching over 7 bases. Per the germline V gene, CDR1 is MDHEN and CDR2 is SYDVKM. The length of the CDR3 is 11 residues. Trimming cost V 7 bases and J 8 bases; bases outside gene matches: 5. Here the CDR3 reads CASTQGEKQYF. The CDR3 DNA reads as TGTGCCAGCACCCAGGGGGAGAAGCAGTACTTC.

This clonotype came up a few times. The chain has TRBV5-1 and TRBJ2-1, with TRBD2 matching 13 bases. V shed 1 base, J shed 0 bases, and the junction held 13 bases outside the gene matches. CDR3 length: 21 amino acids. Germline V CDR1 and CDR2: SGHRS, YFSETQ. The CDR3 nucleotides read TGCGCCAGCAGCTTGCCTCTTCAGACTAGCGGGAGGTCTAGCTCCTACAATGAGCAGTTCTTC. This encodes CASSLPLQTSGRSSSYNEQFF.

There are a few counts of this clonotype. This sequence joins TRBV30 and TRBJ1-4; a possible D gene is TRBD1 (6 bases). Germline V CDR1 and CDR2: GTSNPN, SVGIG (reference sequence). The CDR3 spans 19 residues. V was shortened by 2 bases and J by 3 bases, with 25 bases between the two germline ends. The CDR3 DNA follows: TGTGCCTGGAGTCCAGGAGGGGGACTACGAATCACAGCTAATGAAAAACTGTTTTTT. Residues: CAWSPGGGLRITANEKLFF.

J is TRBJ1-3 and V is TRBV7-9; 11 bases agree with TRBD1. The CDR3 runs to 17 residues. V trimming: 5 bases; J trimming: 4 bases; junction bases outside the gene matches: 10. The V gene's germline CDR1 is SEHNR and CDR2 FQNEAQ (reference sequence). The CDR3 nucleotides are TGTGCCAGCAGCCGGCAAAGGACAGGGGGCACGGGAAACACCATATATTTT. This codes for CASSRQRTGGTGNTIYF.